This is a list of T cell receptor beta chains from one sample in a study of graft-versus-host responses after intestinal transplantation. TCRdb's copy holds only in-frame clones and misses some; the assay was immunoSEQ multiplex PCR. Seen here are about 13,000 clones, roughly 81% observed once, and the top ten hold around 25%. The specimen was PBMCs, collected after intestinal transplantation. These TCRs come from a human patient who received an intestinal transplant, so some T cells may come from the graft donor. CDR3s include the opening cysteine and the closing phenylalanine or tryptophan. Fields, in order: D gene, clone size, V gene, J gene, CDR3 DNA, CDR3 protein. A D gene is named only where the DNA matches it firmly. Only some rows state a clone size, as once, few, many or a class for expanded clones.

.	.	TRBV30	TRBJ2-6	TGTGCCTGGAGTACACTTTGGGCAGGGTCGGGGGCCAACGTCCTGACTTTC	CAWSTLWAGSGANVLTF
.	.	TRBV5-8	TRBJ1-1	TGTGCCAGCAGCTCAATCTACAGGGACGGGAACACTGAAGCTTTCTTT	CASSSIYRDGNTEAFF
.	.	TRBV19	TRBJ2-3	TGTGCCAGTAGTACCACTAGCACAGATACGCAGTATTTT	CASSTTSTDTQYF
.	.	TRBV7-6	TRBJ1-4	TGTGCCAGCAGCTTAAACCTCCAGGGGCCCACAACTAATGAAAAACTGTTTTTT	CASSLNLQGPTTNEKLFF
.	once	TRBV6-5	TRBJ2-7	TGTGCCAGCAGTTACCAGGGGTCATCCGAGCAGTACTTC	CASSYQGSSEQYF
.	.	TRBV5-1	TRBJ1-1	TGCGCCAGCAGCTTGGCCGAGCGAAGGGGATGGGACACTGAAGCTTTCTTT	CASSLAERRGWDTEAFF
.	.	TRBV9	TRBJ1-6	TGTGCCAGCAGCGTAGTATCAGGAAATTCACCCCTCCACTTT	CASSVVSGNSPLHF
TRBD2	.	TRBV6-1	TRBJ2-5	TGTGCCAGCAGTGACCCGGGACTAGGGGACGAGACCCAGTACTTC	CASSDPGLGDETQYF
.	.	TRBV11-2	TRBJ2-3	TGTGCCAGCAGCTTAGATGGAGGGGGCACAGATACGCAGTATTTT	CASSLDGGGTDTQYF
.	once	TRBV10-1	TRBJ2-3	TGCGCCAGCAGTGACAGGGCAAGGAGCACAGATACGCAGTATTTT	CASSDRARSTDTQYF
.	.	TRBV28	TRBJ1-1	TGTGCCAGCAGTCCTATGGGGAGGAACACTGAAGCTTTCTTT	CASSPMGRNTEAFF
.	.	TRBV11-2	TRBJ2-1	TGTGCCAGCAGCTTAAGTTCTGGGGGGCGTCTGTTCTTC	CASSLSSGGRLFF
.	once	TRBV7-9	TRBJ1-1	TGTGCCAGCAGCCGGGGGGATGGGGAAGCTTTCTTT	CASSRGDGEAFF
.	.	TRBV4-1	TRBJ1-1	TGCGCCAGCAGCCAAGATGCGCAGGGTGGGTCGGAAGCTTTCTTT	CASSQDAQGGSEAFF
.	.	TRBV27	TRBJ2-1	TGTGCCAGCAGGGAGGGAGTTCCCTACAATGAGCAGTTCTTC	CASREGVPYNEQFF
.	.	TRBV6-5	TRBJ1-5	TGTGCCAGCAGTTACCAGGCCAATCAGCCCCAGCATTTT	CASSYQANQPQHF
.	.	TRBV7-9	TRBJ1-6	TGTGCCAGCAGTCCCGTGGAGGGTGTGAATTCACCCCTCCACTTT	CASSPVEGVNSPLHF
TRBD2	.	TRBV7-3	TRBJ2-2	TGTGCCAGCGGGGGGGGAGGTGGGGAGCTGTTTTTT	CASGGGGGELFF
.	.	TRBV27	TRBJ1-5	TGTGCCAGCAGTCCGCTCAATCAGCCCCAGCATTTT	CASSPLNQPQHF
TRBD1	.	TRBV2	TRBJ1-1	TGTGCCAGCATACCCCAGGCCTTGGAACAGGGGATGAACACTGAAGCTTTCTTT	CASIPQALEQGMNTEAFF
TRBD2	.	TRBV4-1	TRBJ2-3	TGCGCCAGCAGCCAAGATGCGACTAGCAGGGATACGCAGTATTTT	CASSQDATSRDTQYF
TRBD1	.	TRBV5-4	TRBJ1-2	TGTGCCAGCAGCTTCACAGGGGGAGGTGGCTACACCTTC	CASSFTGGGGYTF
.	.	TRBV5-8	TRBJ1-5	TGTGCCAGCCGACGGGACGGCGGGGTCCCTCAGCCCCAGCATTTT	CASRRDGGVPQPQHF
.	.	TRBV29-1	TRBJ2-7	TGCAGCGGAGGGGAAGGCGAGCAGTACTTC	CSGGEGEQYF
.	.	TRBV5-1	TRBJ1-5	TGCGCCAGCAGCACGGACGGACAGAGCAATCAGCCCCAGCATTTT	CASSTDGQSNQPQHF
.	.	TRBV5-6	TRBJ2-2	TGTGCCAGCAGCTTAATAGTCACTGCGAACACCGGGGAGCTGTTTTTT	CASSLIVTANTGELFF
TRBD1	.	TRBV7-9	TRBJ2-1	TGTGCCAGCAGCTCCACAGGGGTCTCCTACAATGAGCAGTTCTTC	CASSSTGVSYNEQFF
.	.	TRBV4-1	TRBJ1-1	TGCGCCAGCAGCCAACCAGTGGGCCTGAACAGTGAAGCTTTCTTT	CASSQPVGLNSEAFF
.	.	TRBV4-1	TRBJ2-4	TGCGCCAGCAGCCAAGGAGGAGGGGGCGCGGGCAAAAACATTCAGTACTTC	CASSQGGGGAGKNIQYF
TRBD1	.	TRBV28	TRBJ1-2	TGTGCCAGCAGTTCCGGGACAGGGGGCTATGGCTACACCTTC	CASSSGTGGYGYTF
.	.	TRBV5-6	TRBJ2-7	TGTGCCAGCAGCTTGCCGCTGTTCTCAGGTCATTCTGGCGAGCAGTACTTC	CASSLPLFSGHSGEQYF
.	.	TRBV11-2	TRBJ2-7	TGTGCCAGCAGCTTACTTCCCGGGAACGCCCACGAGCAGTACTTC	CASSLLPGNAHEQYF
.	.	TRBV27	TRBJ1-1	TGTGCCAGCAGGGGGGGAGGGACTGAAGCTTTCTTT	CASRGGGTEAFF
TRBD2	.	TRBV11-1	TRBJ2-2	TGTGCCAGCAGCGCAGTGGGGGGGATTAGGACCGGGGAGCTGTTTTTT	CASSAVGGIRTGELFF
.	.	TRBV6-5	TRBJ2-5	TGTGCCAGCAGTTACTCCCGGGGGCCGGAGATGACCCAGTACTTC	CASSYSRGPEMTQYF
TRBD2	.	TRBV11-2	TRBJ2-7	TGTGCCAGCAGCGTACTAGCGGGACGCGCCGAGCAGTACTTC	CASSVLAGRAEQYF
TRBD2	few	TRBV2	TRBJ2-5	TGTGCCAGCCGAGATTGGACTAGCCCCAGGGAGACCCAGTACTTC	CASRDWTSPRETQYF
.	.	TRBV19	TRBJ2-2	TGTGCCAGTAGCGTCTATTACACCGGGGAGCTGTTTTTT	CASSVYYTGELFF
.	.	TRBV19	TRBJ1-1	TGTGCCAGTAGTGGGGGACTGACGACTGAAGCTTTCTTT	CASSGGLTTEAFF
.	.	TRBV12-5	TRBJ2-1	TGTGCTAGTGGTTTGTTCCCAGAACCAATATTTTACAATGAGCAGTTCTTC	CASGLFPEPIFYNEQFF
.	.	TRBV27	TRBJ2-4	TGTGCCAGCAGTTTCTGGGGAGAGGACATTCAGTACTTC	CASSFWGEDIQYF
.	once	TRBV6-8	TRBJ2-5	TGTGCCAGCAGTTACTTGTACCAAGAGACCCAGTACTTC	CASSYLYQETQYF
.	.	TRBV6-1	TRBJ2-5	TGTGCCAGCAGTGAATGGGCAGGGCGGGAGACCCAGTACTTC	CASSEWAGRETQYF
.	.	TRBV9	TRBJ2-5	TGTGCCAGCAGCTCCCGCGGGGAGACCCAGTACTTC	CASSSRGETQYF
.	.	TRBV13	TRBJ2-2	TGTGCCAGCAGCTTAGCATCCTTACCTGGGGTCGGGGAGCTGTTTTTT	CASSLASLPGVGELFF
TRBD2	.	TRBV4-1	TRBJ2-7	TGCGCCAGCAGCCAAGGGACTAGCGCCTCCTACGAGCAGTACTTC	CASSQGTSASYEQYF
TRBD1	.	TRBV7-7	TRBJ2-2	TGTGCTAGCAGCTTAGAGGGGGACAGGGTTCGCACCGGGGAGCTGTTTTTT	CASSLEGDRVRTGELFF
TRBD1	once	TRBV5-1	TRBJ1-2	TGCGCCAGCAGCCCAACGACAGGGGGCCCCTATGGCTACACCTTC	CASSPTTGGPYGYTF
.	.	TRBV7-3	TRBJ1-5	TGTGCCAGCAGCTTCGATAGCAATCAGCCCCAGCATTTT	CASSFDSNQPQHF
TRBD1	.	TRBV18	TRBJ1-1	TGTGCCAGCTCACCCCGAGGGACAGAGAACACTGAAGCTTTCTTT	CASSPRGTENTEAFF
TRBD2	.	TRBV5-6	TRBJ2-5	TGTGCCAGCAGCGAGGAGACTAGCGGGGTGGAGACCCAGTACTTC	CASSEETSGVETQYF
.	few	TRBV11-3	TRBJ2-7	TGTGCCAGCAGCTTAGCTTACGAGCAGTACTTC	CASSLAYEQYF